The 27 T cell receptor beta chains in this list originate from one sample, sequenced in a study of T-cell memory formation after mild COVID-19. A single record per CDR3 protein comes from TCRdb applying MiXCR to the 5' RACE reads. The data hold around 150,000 distinct CDR3 sequences, with under 14% observed a single time. Sequenced material: PBMCs or a T cell subset sorted from them (not recorded which). These receptors were obtained from a man aged 18 to 29 who had mild COVID-19 (a few samples of this study predate the infection). Cell type and time point are not known.

This clonotype was detected a few times. The chain's CDR3 is CASSSSGLENTGELFF. In DNA form, the CDR3 reads TGTGCCAGCAGTTCCTCCGGACTGGAGAACACCGGGGAGCTGTTTTTT. The gene calls are TRBV6-2 or TRBV6-3 and TRBJ2-2, with D perhaps matching TRBD2 (5 bases). This CDR3 has 16 amino acids. CDR1 is MNHEY and CDR2 is SVGEGT in the germline V gene. V lost 4 bases to trimming and J lost 1 base, with 13 bases between them.

The gene calls are TRBV18 and TRBJ2-7; 7 bases agree with TRBD1. The germline CDR1 and CDR2 sequences are KGHSH and LQKENI. CDR3 size: 13 residues. V shed 6 bases and J 0 bases; nucleotides not matched to a gene: 2. CDR3 region: CASSDRSSYEQYV. In DNA, the CDR3 is TGTGCCAGCTCGGACAGGAGCTCCTACGAGCAGTACGTC.

V gene TRBV2 combines with J gene TRBJ1-6, with TRBD1 as a possible D gene (5 bases). Germline V gives CDR1 SNHLY, CDR2 FYNNEI. V dropped 1 base and J dropped 7 bases, with 14 bases sitting between them. The CDR3 is made up of 16 amino acids. CDR3 protein: CASSEDGGRVNSPLHF. CDR3 DNA sequence: TGTGCCAGCAGTGAAGACGGGGGGAGGGTAAATTCACCCCTCCACTTT.

This clonotype was detected only a few times. The chain joins TRBV6-2 or TRBV6-3 to TRBJ1-2; D unresolved. The CDR3 extends over 14 amino acids. CDR1 is MNHEY, CDR2 SVGEGT, per germline. V was pared by 4 bases and J by 4 bases, with 13 bases between. CDR3 amino acids: CASSSGLSRYGYTF. DNA of the CDR3: TGTGCCAGCAGTTCCGGACTGTCCCGCTATGGCTACACCTTC.

Only a few counts were recorded for this clonotype. The chain carries TRBV5-1 and TRBJ1-1; a possible D gene is TRBD1 (5 bases). Trimming removed 0 bases at V and 5 bases at J, with 14 bases between. Germline CDR1 reads SGHRS; CDR2 reads YFSETQ. CDR3 size: 15 residues. CDR3 in DNA: TGCGCCAGCAGCTTGGAGAGGGGAGTTAGGACTGAAGCTTTCTTT. Its protein product is CASSLERGVRTEAFF.

Ten or more counts support this clonotype. The chain carries TRBV5-4 and TRBJ2-1; D is perhaps TRBD1 or TRBD2 (5 bases each). The CDR3 has 15 amino acids. CDR1 SGHNT and CDR2 YYREEE come from the germline V gene (reference sequence). Trimming left V 2 bases short and J 0 bases short, with 9 bases between. The CDR3: CASSFGASSYNEQFF. CDR3 in DNA: TGTGCCAGCAGCTTCGGGGCGAGCTCCTACAATGAGCAGTTCTTC.

The rearrangement uses TRBV2 and TRBJ2-7, with unresolved D. The CDR3 is made up of 12 amino acids. The V end was cut by 8 bases, the J end by 2 bases, with 10 bases between. Germline-derived CDR1 and CDR2 are SNHLY and FYNNEI. Here the CDR3 reads CASGEQAYEQYV. The CDR3 DNA follows: TGTGCCAGCGGAGAACAAGCCTACGAGCAGTACGTC.

Only a few counts were recorded for this clonotype. This chain uses TRBV2 with TRBJ2-5; 9 positions match TRBD1. The CDR3 loop spans 13 amino acids. The germline V gene encodes CDR1 SNHLY and CDR2 FYNNEI. The J segment lost 3 bases and the V segment lost 7 bases, leaving 3 bases of the junction unmatched. CDR3 nucleotide sequence: TGTGCCAGCAACGACAGGGGGGAAGAGACCCAGTACTTC. It translates to CASNDRGEETQYF.

This clonotype turned up a few times. This chain uses TRBV29-1 with TRBJ1-1, with TRBD1 identical over 8 bases. Germline V gene data show CDR1 as SQVTM and CDR2 as ANQGSEA. The length of the CDR3 is 13 residues. Trimming cost V 6 bases and J 1 base; bases outside gene matches: 4. CDR3 nucleotides: TGCAGCGTGAAGACAGGGGAGAACACTGAAGCTTTCTTT. It encodes CSVKTGENTEAFF. Combining the CDR3 with reference TRBV29-1 and TRBJ1-1 gives the whole variable domain SAVISQKPSRDICQRGTSLTIQCQVDSQVTMMFWYRQQPGQSLTLIATANQGSEATYESGFVIDKFPISRPNLTFSTLTVSNMSPEDSSIYLCSVKTGENTEAFFGQGTRLTVV.

This clonotype was observed a few times. The V call is TRBV29-1, the J call TRBJ2-7; D tentatively reads TRBD1 or TRBD2 (5 bases each). This CDR3 has 13 amino acids. The germline V gene encodes CDR1 SQVTM and CDR2 ANQGSEA. Between the trimmed V and J ends, which lost 4 bases and 4 bases, there was a span of 14 bases. CDR3 amino acids: CSVGDLREYEQYF. The CDR3 DNA reads TGCAGCGTTGGGGACCTCAGGGAATACGAGCAGTACTTC.

This clonotype turned up a few times. In DNA form, the CDR3 reads TGTGCCAGCAGCCACGTGTACGGGAATTCACCCCTCCACTTT. Amino acids: CASSHVYGNSPLHF. The genes are TRBV5-8 and TRBJ1-6; D is ambiguous. V gave up 4 bases and J gave up 7 bases, with 12 bases separating them. Germline CDR1 reads SGHTS; CDR2 reads YDEGEE. The CDR3 contains 14 residues. Drawing the rest from reference TRBV5-8 and TRBJ1-6, the complete variable domain is EAGVTQSPTHLIKTRGQQATLRCSPISGHTSVYWYQQALGLGLQFLLWYDEGEERNRGNFPPRFSGRQFPNYSSELNVNALELEDSALYLCASSHVYGNSPLHFGNGTRLTVT.

This clonotype was observed a handful of times. The chain carries TRBV5-5 and TRBJ2-2; the match to TRBD1 covers 8 bases. The length of the CDR3 is 15 residues. V dropped 4 bases and J dropped 4; count of bases not matched to a gene: 6. CDR1 SGHKS and CDR2 YYEKEE come from the germline V gene (reference sequence). CDR3 sequence (DNA): TGTGCCAGCAGCGAGACAGGGGATAGCACCGGGGAGCTGTTTTTT. This translates into CASSETGDSTGELFF.

This clonotype was found a few times. The chain has TRBV10-3 and TRBJ2-1; tentatively, D is TRBD2 (6 bases). Germline-derived CDR1 and CDR2 are ENHRY and SYGVKD. This CDR3 has 15 residues. The V end was cut by 7 bases, the J end by 5 bases, with 18 bases between. In nucleotides, the CDR3 is TGTGCCATCAAGGGTAGCGGCGCGGAAAACAATGAGCAGTTCTTC. It codes for CAIKGSGAENNEQFF.

The V and J genes are TRBV19 and TRBJ1-1; 8 positions agree with TRBD1. The V gene's germline CDR1 is LNHDA and CDR2 SQIVND (reference sequence). This CDR3 is 13 amino acids long. The ends lost 3 bases at V and 7 bases at J; junction bases unmatched: 4. In nucleotides, the CDR3 is TGTGCCAGTAGTATCCAGGGGGCGGGTGAAGCTTTCTTT. Protein: CASSIQGAGEAFF.

This clonotype was picked up a small number of times. This rearrangement joins TRBV20-1 to TRBJ1-1; D might be TRBD1 (5 bases). With 6 bases removed from V and 1 base from J, the gap between germline ends came to 15 bases. The CDR3 has 14 amino acids. Germline CDR1 reads DFQATT; CDR2 reads SNEGSKA (reference sequence). The CDR3 sequence is CSARREGPNTEAFF. CDR3 coding DNA: TGCAGTGCCCGACGTGAGGGACCGAACACTGAAGCTTTCTTT.

This clonotype appeared a few times. The chain employs TRBV7-2 and TRBJ2-5; D is undetermined. Germline V CDR1 and CDR2: SGHTA, FQGNSA. The germline V and J ends were trimmed by 3 bases and 2 bases, with 10 bases remaining between them. The CDR3 totals 14 residues. The CDR3 region is CASSLSQTQETQYF. CDR3 nucleotide sequence: TGTGCCAGCAGCTTGTCACAGACGCAAGAGACCCAGTACTTC.

In this sample, this clonotype turned up a few times. The J gene is TRBJ2-1, the V gene TRBV12-3 or TRBV12-4; 7 positions match TRBD1. Trimming removed 3 bases from V and 15 bases from J; junction bases left unmatched: 5. This CDR3 region has 11 residues. CDR3: CASSFGTGVFF. In nucleotides, the CDR3 is TGTGCCAGCAGTTTCGGTACAGGGGTGTTCTTC.

The rearrangement links TRBV6-2 or TRBV6-3 to TRBJ2-4, with D hard to call. Trimming pared 6 bases from V and 1 base from J, leaving 10 bases between. Germline CDR1 and CDR2: MNHEY and SVGEGT. The CDR3 loop spans 14 amino acids. The CDR3 reads CASSDLAAKNIQYF. DNA of the CDR3: TGTGCCAGCAGCGATTTGGCTGCCAAAAACATTCAGTACTTC.

This clonotype was detected only a few times. This chain links TRBV7-3 with TRBJ2-2; TRBD1 might be the D (5 bases). Germline assignment: CDR1 SGHTA and CDR2 FQGTGA. Trimming removed 3 bases from V and 0 bases from J, with 8 bases in between. This CDR3 spans 15 amino acids. The CDR3 reads CASSFTGTNTGELFF. CDR3 nucleotide sequence: TGTGCCAGCAGCTTTACAGGAACGAACACCGGGGAGCTGTTTTTT.

This clonotype was detected only a few times. The rearrangement links TRBV9 to TRBJ2-7; D remains unclear. The V end was cut by 0 bases, the J end by 0 bases, with 7 bases between. Germline V CDR1 and CDR2: SGDLS, YYNGEE. The CDR3 extends over 14 amino acids. CDR3 nucleotides: TGTGCCAGCAGCGTAGGACCACCCTCCTACGAGCAGTACTTC. It codes for CASSVGPPSYEQYF.

This clonotype was recorded a few times. This chain uses TRBV10-1 with TRBJ2-3; D is tentatively TRBD1 or TRBD2 (5 bases each). In germline, CDR1 is WNHNN, CDR2 SYGVQD (reference sequence). The CDR3 spans 15 residues. V lost 6 bases and J lost 1, with 14 bases in between. DNA for the CDR3: TGCGCCAGCAGCCGGACGGGGCAGCGCACAGATACGCAGTATTTT. Translation: CASSRTGQRTDTQYF.

This chain joins TRBV5-1 and TRBJ2-1; D unclear. CDR1 SGHRS and CDR2 YFSETQ come from the germline V gene. The CDR3 consists of 14 residues. The V end was cut by 2 bases, the J end by 0 bases, with 6 bases between. CDR3 sequence: CASSLVNSYNEQFF. The CDR3 DNA reads TGCGCCAGCAGCTTAGTAAACTCCTACAATGAGCAGTTCTTC.

The rearrangement uses TRBV6-5 and TRBJ2-7, with 9 positions matching TRBD1. This CDR3 has 14 amino acids. Trimming cost V 4 bases and J 5 bases; bases outside gene matches: 6. CDR1 and CDR2 (germline): MNHEY, SVGAGI. CDR3 in amino acids: CASSSGTGRNEQYF. In nucleotides, the CDR3 is TGTGCCAGCAGTTCCGGGACAGGGAGGAACGAGCAGTACTTC.

At least ten counts were recorded for this clonotype. The gene calls are TRBV7-9 and TRBJ2-7; the match to TRBD1 covers 7 bases. The junction had 7 bases not matched to a gene; V was cut back by 5 bases and J by 6 bases. CDR3 length: 13 amino acids. The germline V gene has CDR1 SEHNR and CDR2 FQNEAQ (reference sequence). The CDR3 here is CASSLTGELEQYF. The DNA of the CDR3 is TGTGCCAGCAGCCTTACAGGGGAACTCGAGCAGTACTTC.

V gene TRBV29-1 combines with J gene TRBJ2-6; D not resolved. Germline V lookup: CDR1 SQVTM, CDR2 ANQGSEA. The CDR3 has 16 amino acids. Trimming pared 0 bases from V and 1 base from J, leaving 10 bases between. This chain's CDR3 is CSVEDRKWSGANVLTF. CDR3 in DNA: TGCAGCGTTGAAGATCGCAAATGGTCTGGGGCCAACGTCCTGACTTTC.

V is TRBV4-3 and J is TRBJ2-3; no reliable D call. The CDR3 has 14 amino acids. Germline-derived CDR1 and CDR2 are LGHNA and YSLEER. V lost 1 base and J lost 2, with 7 bases in between. The chain's CDR3 is CASSQAENTDTQYF. The CDR3 DNA follows: TGCGCCAGCAGCCAAGCGGAAAACACAGATACGCAGTATTTT.

This clonotype was observed at least ten times. Here the CDR3 reads CASEQGGNPVAFF. The CDR3 DNA reads TGTGCCAGCGAACAGGGGGGAAATCCGGTCGCTTTCTTT. This chain joins TRBV7-2 and TRBJ1-1; 8 positions agree with TRBD1. This CDR3 contains 13 residues. The V gene's germline CDR1 is SGHTA and CDR2 FQGNSA. Trimming removed 8 bases from V and 11 bases from J; junction bases left unmatched: 13.